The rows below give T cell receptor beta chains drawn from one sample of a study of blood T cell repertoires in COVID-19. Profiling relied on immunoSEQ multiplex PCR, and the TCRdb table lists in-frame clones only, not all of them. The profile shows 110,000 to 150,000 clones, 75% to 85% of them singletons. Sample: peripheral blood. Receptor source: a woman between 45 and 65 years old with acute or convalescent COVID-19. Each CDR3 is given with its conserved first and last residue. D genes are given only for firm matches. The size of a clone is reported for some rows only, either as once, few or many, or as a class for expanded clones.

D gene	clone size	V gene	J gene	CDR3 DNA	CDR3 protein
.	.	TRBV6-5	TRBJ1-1	TGTGCCAGCAGTTACCCAGGGAGGGGTGGAGAAGCTTTCTTT	CASSYPGRGGEAFF
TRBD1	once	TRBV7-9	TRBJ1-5	TGTGCCAGCAGCGCAGGACAGGGCGGCCAGCCCCAGCATTTT	CASSAGQGGQPQHF
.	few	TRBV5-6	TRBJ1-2	TGTGCCAGCAGCTCGACAGGTTTGAGCGGCTACACCTTC	CASSSTGLSGYTF
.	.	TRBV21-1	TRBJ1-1	TGTGCCAACGAACAGGGGGCGCTGAGCACTGAAGCTTTCTTT	CANEQGALSTEAFF
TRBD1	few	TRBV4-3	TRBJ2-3	TGCGCCAGCAGACCATCTCAGGGGGCCGGAGATACGCAGTATTTT	CASRPSQGAGDTQYF
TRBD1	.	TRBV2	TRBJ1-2	TGTGCCAGCAGTATCCCACAGGGGGTAGTGAACTATGGCTACACCTTC	CASSIPQGVVNYGYTF
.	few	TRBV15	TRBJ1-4	TGTGCCACCAGCAGAGATTTGGGGGGTGAAAAACTGTTTTTT	CATSRDLGGEKLFF
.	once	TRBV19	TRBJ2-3	TGTGCCAGTAGTACGACAGATTACTACACAGATACGCAGTATTTT	CASSTTDYYTDTQYF
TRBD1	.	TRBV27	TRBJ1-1	TGTGCCAGCAGATCTACAGGGGGCGCGACTGAAGCTTTCTTT	CASRSTGGATEAFF
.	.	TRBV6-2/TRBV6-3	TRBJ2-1	TGTGCCAGCAGTTTCAGGGGTATAGAGCAGTTCTTC	CASSFRGIEQFF
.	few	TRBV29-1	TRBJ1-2	TGCAGCGTTGACGCCGCAGACAGTTACTATGGCTACACCTTC	CSVDAADSYYGYTF
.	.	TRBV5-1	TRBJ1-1	TGCGCCAGCAGCCTGGACAGCTCTCTTATGAACACTGAAGCTTTCTTT	CASSLDSSLMNTEAFF
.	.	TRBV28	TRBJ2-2	TGTGCCAGCAGTTTATTGGGGGGGCGCCGGACCGGGGAGCTGTTTTTT	CASSLLGGRRTGELFF
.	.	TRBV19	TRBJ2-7	TGTGCCAGTAGTAGCTCTGCGGGGGCGGCCTACGAGCAGTACTTC	CASSSSAGAAYEQYF
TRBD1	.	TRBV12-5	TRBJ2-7	TGTGCTAGTGGCCTTGGGGACAGAAGGCACGAGCAGTACTTC	CASGLGDRRHEQYF
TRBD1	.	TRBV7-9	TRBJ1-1	TGTGCCAGCAGCTTAGCGGCGACAGGGAGGACTGAAGCTTTCTTT	CASSLAATGRTEAFF
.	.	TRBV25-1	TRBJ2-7	TGTGCCAGCAGTGAAGTAAACGAGCAGTACTTC	CASSEVNEQYF